This T cell receptor beta chain was sequenced for a study of T cells in Graves' hyperthyroidism and ophthalmopathy. Study findings and constraints: By a 13 V-J model, ophthalmopathy was set apart from stable hyperthyroidism.

Using RNA transcripts as the source, TCR beta CDR3 regions were amplified. HTBI primers drove first-round RT-PCR of the TCR CDR3. TCRdb re-analysed the multiplex PCR reads in MiXCR, keeping a single row per CDR3 protein. The sample has about 590,000 distinct CDR3 sequences, around a sixth seen once; the top ten hold under 7.5%. The CDR3 extends over 16 amino acids. Trimming took 4 bases from V and 1 from J, leaving 18 bases between them. Germline V CDR1 and CDR2: SGDLS, YYNGEE. Uncontrolled infection, other autoimmune disease, pregnancy or lactation barred patients from enrollment. Used for diagnoses were clinical symptoms, serum thyroxine and TRAb, thyroid ultrasound and orbital computed tomography. This clonotype appeared a few times. Its antigen is unknown.

Input material: blood. V usage is TRBV9 and J usage is TRBJ2-7, with D perhaps matching TRBD1 (5 bases). The TCR comes from a woman in her twenties or thirties with Graves' hyperthyroidism. The CDR3 spells CASSPRPDIGSYEQYF. CDR3 nucleotides: TGTGCCAGCAGCCCACGCCCGGACATAGGGTCCTACGAGCAGTACTTC.